This T cell receptor beta chain emerged from a study of T cell responses to AZD1222 COVID-19 vaccine. Findings and caveats of the study: In all cases, repertoires were sampled only after the peak T cell response.

This clone was seen once. Its antigen is not identified. Repertoires were generated with immunoSEQ multiplex PCR, while TCRdb's copy carries only in-frame clones and drops some. The sample holds about 110,000 clones, 70% to 90% seen once. This clonotype originated in an adult in good health. The sample consisted of peripheral blood, taken on day 0 of AZD1222 vaccination.

CDR3 amino acids: CASSLERSGRGRGQYF. The CDR3, as DNA: TGTGCCAGCAGCTTGGAACGGTCAGGTAGGGGCCGGGGGCAGTACTTC. The chain combines TRBV5-6 with TRBJ2-7; D is tentatively TRBD1 or TRBD2 (5 bases each). With 0 bases removed from V and 9 bases from J, the gap between germline ends came to 22 bases. Per germline, CDR1 SGHDT and CDR2 YYEEEE. This CDR3 spans 16 amino acids.